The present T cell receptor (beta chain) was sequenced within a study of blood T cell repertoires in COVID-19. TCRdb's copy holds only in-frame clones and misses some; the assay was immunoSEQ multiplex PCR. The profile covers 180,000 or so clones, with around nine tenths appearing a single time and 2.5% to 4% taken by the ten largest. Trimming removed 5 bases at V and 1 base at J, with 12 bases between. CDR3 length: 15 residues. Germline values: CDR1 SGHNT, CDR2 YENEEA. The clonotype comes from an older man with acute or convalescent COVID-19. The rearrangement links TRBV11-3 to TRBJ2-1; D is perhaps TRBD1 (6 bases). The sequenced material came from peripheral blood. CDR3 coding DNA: TGTGCCAGCAGCCCCCGACAGGTGTCCTACAATGAGCAGTTCTTC. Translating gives CASSPRQVSYNEQFF.